This T cell receptor beta chain was identified during a study of blood T cells in healthy people across ages. Whole-study findings and limits: Observed TCR beta diversity per million T cells went down as age went up. This fall followed a roughly linear course with age. Correlation between TCR beta diversity and naive T cell percentage was strong.

With regard to this clonotype: Its antigen is not known.

The CDR3 sequence is 16 residues long. Trimming cost V 2 bases and J 5 bases; bases outside gene matches: 8. CDR1 is SNHLY, CDR2 FYNNEI, per germline. Primed by a sample-barcoded 5' primer and a J-beta primer mix, a second PCR proceeded for about 6 to 11 cycles. All samples gave at least 2.5 million CDR3-containing paired-end reads. TCRdb itself ran the 5' RACE reads through MiXCR, one entry per CDR3 protein. The repertoire holds about 1.4 million distinct CDR3 sequences, with around 59% as singletons. Collection of roughly 9.8 milliliters of peripheral blood was performed for each donor. The TCR originated in a man between 18 and 35 years old in good health. The rearrangement uses TRBV2 and TRBJ2-2; 7 nucleotides agree with TRBD2. The sequenced sample was blood. The CDR3 nucleotides are TGTGCCAGCAGTGAATTAGGCGGGAGCCGGACCGGGGAGCTGTTTTTT. Encoded protein: CASSELGGSRTGELFF.